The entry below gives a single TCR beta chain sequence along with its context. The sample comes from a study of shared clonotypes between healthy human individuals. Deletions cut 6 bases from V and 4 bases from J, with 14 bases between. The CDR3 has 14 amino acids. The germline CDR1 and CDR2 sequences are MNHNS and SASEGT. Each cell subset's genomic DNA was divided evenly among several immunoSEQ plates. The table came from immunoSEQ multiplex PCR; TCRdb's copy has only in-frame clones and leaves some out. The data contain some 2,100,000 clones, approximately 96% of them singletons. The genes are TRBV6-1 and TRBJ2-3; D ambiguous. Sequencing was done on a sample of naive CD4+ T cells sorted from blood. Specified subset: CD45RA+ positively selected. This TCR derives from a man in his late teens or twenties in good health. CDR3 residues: CASSPRTSPDTQYF. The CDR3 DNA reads TGTGCCAGCAGCCCCAGGACGAGCCCAGATACGCAGTATTTT.